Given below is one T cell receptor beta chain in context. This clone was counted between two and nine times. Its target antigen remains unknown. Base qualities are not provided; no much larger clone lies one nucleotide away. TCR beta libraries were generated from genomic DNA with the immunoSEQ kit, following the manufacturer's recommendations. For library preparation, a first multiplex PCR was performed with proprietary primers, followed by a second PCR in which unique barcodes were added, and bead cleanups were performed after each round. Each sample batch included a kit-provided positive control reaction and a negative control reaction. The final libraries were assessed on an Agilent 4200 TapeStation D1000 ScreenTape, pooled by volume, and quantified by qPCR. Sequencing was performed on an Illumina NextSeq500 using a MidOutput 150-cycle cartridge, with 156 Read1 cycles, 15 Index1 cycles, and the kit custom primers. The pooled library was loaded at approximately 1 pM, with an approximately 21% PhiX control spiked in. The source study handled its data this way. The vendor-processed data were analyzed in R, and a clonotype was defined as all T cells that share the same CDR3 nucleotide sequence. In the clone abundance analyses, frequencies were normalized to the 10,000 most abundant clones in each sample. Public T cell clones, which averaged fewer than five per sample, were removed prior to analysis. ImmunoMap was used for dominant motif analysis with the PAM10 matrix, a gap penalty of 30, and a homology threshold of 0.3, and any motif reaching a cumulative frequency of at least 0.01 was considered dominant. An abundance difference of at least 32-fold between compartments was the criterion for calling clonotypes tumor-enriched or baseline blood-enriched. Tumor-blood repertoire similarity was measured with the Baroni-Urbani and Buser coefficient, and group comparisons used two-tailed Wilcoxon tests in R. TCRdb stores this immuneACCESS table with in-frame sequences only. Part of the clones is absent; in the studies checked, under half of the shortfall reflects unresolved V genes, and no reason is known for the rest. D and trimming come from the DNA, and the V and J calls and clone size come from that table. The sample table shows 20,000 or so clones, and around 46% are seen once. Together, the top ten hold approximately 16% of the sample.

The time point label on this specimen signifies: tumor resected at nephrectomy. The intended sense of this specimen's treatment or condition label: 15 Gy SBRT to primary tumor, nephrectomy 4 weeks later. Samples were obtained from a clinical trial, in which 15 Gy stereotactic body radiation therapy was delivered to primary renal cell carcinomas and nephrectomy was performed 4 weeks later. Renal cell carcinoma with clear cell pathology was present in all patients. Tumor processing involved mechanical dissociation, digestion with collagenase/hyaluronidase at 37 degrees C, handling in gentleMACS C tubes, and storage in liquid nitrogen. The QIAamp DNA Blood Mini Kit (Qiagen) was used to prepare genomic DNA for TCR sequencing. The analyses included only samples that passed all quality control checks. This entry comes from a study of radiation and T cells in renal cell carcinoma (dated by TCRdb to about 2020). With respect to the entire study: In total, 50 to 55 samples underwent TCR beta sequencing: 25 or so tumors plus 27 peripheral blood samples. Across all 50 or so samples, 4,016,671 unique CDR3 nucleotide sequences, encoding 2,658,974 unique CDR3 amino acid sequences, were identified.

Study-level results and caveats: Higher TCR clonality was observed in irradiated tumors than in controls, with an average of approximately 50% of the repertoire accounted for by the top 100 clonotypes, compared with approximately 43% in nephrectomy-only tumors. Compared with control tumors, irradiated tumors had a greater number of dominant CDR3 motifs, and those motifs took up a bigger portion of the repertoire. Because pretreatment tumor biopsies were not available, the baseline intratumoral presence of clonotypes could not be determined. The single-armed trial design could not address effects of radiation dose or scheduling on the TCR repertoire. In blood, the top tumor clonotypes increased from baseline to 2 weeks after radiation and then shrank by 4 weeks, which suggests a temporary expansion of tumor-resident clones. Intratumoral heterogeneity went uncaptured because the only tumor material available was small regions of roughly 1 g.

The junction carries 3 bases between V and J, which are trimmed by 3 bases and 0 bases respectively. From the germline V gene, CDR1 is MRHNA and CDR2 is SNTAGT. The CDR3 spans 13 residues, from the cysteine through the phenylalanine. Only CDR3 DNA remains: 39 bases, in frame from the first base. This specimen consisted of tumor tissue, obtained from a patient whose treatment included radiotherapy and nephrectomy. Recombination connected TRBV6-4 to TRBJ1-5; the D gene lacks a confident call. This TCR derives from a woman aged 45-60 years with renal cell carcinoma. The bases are TGTGCCAGCAGTGAGGGTAGCAATCAGCCCCAGCATTTT. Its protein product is CASSEGSNQPQHF.